The 17 T cell receptor beta chains in this list originate from one sample, sequenced in a study of T cell repertoires in cytomegalovirus infection. No antigens are known for them. TCRdb reanalysed the reads using MiXCR and keeps one entry per CDR3 protein. The profile shows about 570,000 distinct CDR3 sequences, over 35% of them singletons. The sequenced sample was cultured PBMCs, obtained from culture after CMV antigen stimulation. These receptors were taken from a human donor in good health (CMV status not recorded). Some clones in this sample may be carry-over from other donors' samples.

The V call is TRBV2, the J call TRBJ1-5; weak D call: TRBD1 (6 bases). The CDR3 has 18 residues. V gave up 4 bases and J gave up 0 bases, with 19 bases separating them. Germline V gene sequence: CDR1 SNHLY, CDR2 FYNNEI. CDR3 nucleotides: TGTGCCAGCAGTGGAGGACAGCTCTTGGGATATAGCAATCAGCCCCAGCATTTT. This codes for CASSGGQLLGYSNQPQHF.

This clonotype came up a few times. The chain carries TRBV5-5 and TRBJ1-2, with no clear D. From germline, CDR1 is SGHKS and CDR2 YYEKEE (reference sequence). The V and J ends lost 0 bases and 5 bases respectively, with 8 bases between them. The CDR3 has 13 amino acids. CDR3 in DNA: TGTGCCAGCAGCTTGGCGCTGAGTTATGGCTACACCTTC. It codes for CASSLALSYGYTF.

V gene TRBV6-5 combines with J gene TRBJ2-5; D gene uncertain. Per the germline V gene, CDR1 is MNHEY and CDR2 is SVGAGI. The CDR3 covers 12 residues. The ends were cut back, 5 bases at V and 4 bases at J, with 8 bases in the middle. For the CDR3, the DNA is TGTGCCAGCAGTCCGGACCGAGAGACCCAGTACTTC. Amino acids: CASSPDRETQYF.

This chain links TRBV6-2 or TRBV6-3 with TRBJ2-7; 9 bases fit TRBD2. V shed 9 bases and J 5 bases; nucleotides not matched to a gene: 17. CDR1 MNHEY and CDR2 SVGEGT come from the germline V gene. The CDR3 consists of 16 residues. The CDR3 DNA sequence: TGTGCCAGTTGTCAAAGAGGCGGGGGGGGCGACCACGAGCAGTACTTC. The encoded protein is CASCQRGGGGDHEQYF.

V is TRBV7-6 and J is TRBJ2-1; D gene ambiguous. CDR3 length: 14 amino acids. CDR1 and CDR2 (germline): SGHVS, FNYEAQ. Trimming cost V 3 bases and J 6 bases, with 12 bases left between them. The CDR3 sequence is CASSFLGAANEQFF. The DNA for the CDR3 is TGTGCCAGCAGCTTTCTGGGTGCGGCCAATGAGCAGTTCTTC.

The sample holds one count of this clonotype. The V and J genes are TRBV5-4 and TRBJ1-5; tentative D call: TRBD1 (5 bases). The CDR3 loop spans 13 amino acids. CDR1 is SGHNT and CDR2 is YYREEE in the germline V gene (reference sequence). Between the trimmed V and J ends, which lost 5 bases and 5 bases, there was a span of 11 bases. The DNA for the CDR3 is TGTGCCAGCAGTCAGGGCCAGGATCAGCCCCAGCATTTT. This sequence encodes CASSQGQDQPQHF.

The chain carries TRBV19 and TRBJ1-4, with D perhaps matching TRBD1 (5 bases). The CDR3 has 12 amino acids. The germline V and J ends were trimmed by 9 bases and 8 bases, with 13 bases remaining between them. Germline V gene sequence: CDR1 LNHDA, CDR2 SQIVND (reference sequence). CDR3: CASRRGREKLFF. The CDR3 DNA reads TGTGCCAGCCGTAGGGGCAGAGAAAAACTGTTTTTT.

This clonotype was counted a few times. The chain has TRBV7-2 and TRBJ1-6, with D hard to call. The CDR3 loop spans 15 amino acids. V lost 7 bases and J lost 5, with 15 bases in between. The germline gives CDR1 SGHTA, CDR2 FQGNSA. Here the CDR3 reads CASNPQALNNSPLHF. CDR3 DNA sequence: TGTGCCAGCAACCCCCAGGCCCTTAATAATTCACCCCTCCACTTT.

The V gene is TRBV12-3 or TRBV12-4, the J gene TRBJ1-1; 8 bases align to TRBD1. The CDR3 sequence is 15 residues long. With V trimmed by 4 bases and J by 5 bases, 9 bases remained unmatched. The CDR3 sequence is CASSSQGALFTEAFF. CDR3 sequence (DNA): TGTGCCAGCAGTTCCCAGGGGGCGTTATTTACTGAAGCTTTCTTT.

This clonotype was seen a single time. This chain uses TRBV2 with TRBJ1-1; the D gene is possibly TRBD1 (6 bases). V gave up 8 bases and J gave up 2 bases, with 15 bases separating them. This CDR3 is built from 14 residues. Germline V CDR1 and CDR2: SNHLY, FYNNEI. CDR3 coding DNA: TGTGCCAGCGAATATTCAGGGGTTAACACTGAAGCTTTCTTT. Amino acid sequence: CASEYSGVNTEAFF.

V is TRBV12-5 and J is TRBJ2-1, with D perhaps TRBD2 (7 bases). The germline gives CDR1 LGHNT, CDR2 FRNRAP. The CDR3 has 17 amino acids. Between the trimmed V and J ends, which lost 6 bases and 4 bases, there was a span of 22 bases. The CDR3 is CASGSRLGASGYNEQFF. For the CDR3, the DNA is TGTGCTAGTGGCTCTAGGTTGGGGGCTAGCGGTTACAATGAGCAGTTCTTC.

A few counts support this clonotype. The chain recombines TRBV6-1 with TRBJ2-3; no firm D call. Per germline, CDR1 MNHNS and CDR2 SASEGT. This CDR3 is built from 15 residues. Trimming shortened V by 6 bases and J by 6 bases, and 19 bases separated the two germline ends. The CDR3 DNA reads as TGTGCCAGCAGCTTCCTAGAAGATTTTCTCGATACGCAGTATTTT. It yields the protein CASSFLEDFLDTQYF.

For the CDR3, the DNA is TGTGCCAGCAGTCGGACCCAGGGACGCACTGAAGCTTTCTTT. Its protein product is CASSRTQGRTEAFF. The V and J genes are TRBV6-5 and TRBJ1-1; tentatively, D is TRBD1 (5 bases). V gave up 5 bases and J gave up 4 bases, with 14 bases separating them. CDR1 is MNHEY, CDR2 SVGAGI, per germline. The CDR3 totals 14 residues.

In its sample, this clonotype was seen a few times. The chain has TRBV12-3 or TRBV12-4 and TRBJ2-4; D not certain. The CDR3 has 12 residues. V gave up 6 bases and J gave up 8 bases, with 11 bases separating them. The CDR3 DNA reads as TGTGCCAGCAGCCCCTCCGGAGACATTCAGTACTTC. It is translated as CASSPSGDIQYF.

This rearrangement joins TRBV7-8 to TRBJ2-5; TRBD2 agrees at 9 bases. The CDR3 totals 14 residues. From germline, CDR1 is SGHVS and CDR2 FQNEAQ. Unmatched junction bases numbered 7, after V lost 10 bases and J lost 1 base. In DNA, the CDR3 is TGTGCCATCACGACTAGCGGACGCCAAGAGACCCAGTACTTC. Translated: CAITTSGRQETQYF.

The chain couples TRBV7-8 to TRBJ2-2; no reliable D call. Germline V gives CDR1 SGHVS, CDR2 FQNEAQ. V was clipped by 4 bases and J by 8 bases, with 14 bases between them. The CDR3 is 14 residues long. The CDR3 DNA sequence: TGTGCCAGCAGCTCCCTTTCAGTAGCTGGGGAGCTGTTTTTT. Protein sequence: CASSSLSVAGELFF.

With regard to this clonotype: A read error may account for a junction end that differs from germline. The chain recombines TRBV2 with TRBJ2-3; 7 positions match TRBD1. The CDR3 totals 12 residues. Looked up from germline, CDR1 is SNHLY and CDR2 is FYNNEI. CDR3 nucleotides: TGTGCCAGCAGCCAGGGGGTAGATACGCGGTATTTT. Amino acids: CASSQGVDTRYF.